A selection of T cell receptor beta chains follows, all from one sample in a study of blood T cell repertoires in COVID-19. Assay used: immunoSEQ multiplex PCR; TCRdb lists only in-frame clones, some missing. The sample shows roughly 410,000 clones, 89% of them seen only once. The sequenced sample consisted of peripheral blood. The receptors were sampled from a woman in her 40s with COVID-19, enrolled during active disease. The CDR3 runs from the conserved cysteine through the conserved F or W. Fields, in order: V gene, clone size, CDR3 length, D gene, J gene, CDR3 protein, CDR3 DNA. The D gene is left open where the match is weak. Some rows have no size entry. The others give once, few or many, or a class for an expanded clone.

v_gene: TRBV28
abundance: .
len: 14
d_gene: TRBD1
j_gene: TRBJ1-2
CDR3aa: CASSLWGTGHRYTF
CDR3nt: TGTGCCAGCAGTTTATGGGGGACAGGACATCGCTACACCTTC

v_gene: TRBV9
abundance: .
len: 16
d_gene: TRBD2
j_gene: TRBJ2-2
CDR3aa: CASSALTSGGTGELFF
CDR3nt: TGTGCCAGCAGCGCCTTGACTAGCGGGGGCACCGGGGAGCTGTTTTTT

v_gene: TRBV7-2
abundance: .
len: 15
d_gene: .
j_gene: TRBJ1-1
CDR3aa: CASSLVGITGTEAFF
CDR3nt: TGTGCCAGCAGCTTAGTAGGGATCACGGGGACTGAAGCTTTCTTT

v_gene: TRBV4-1
abundance: once
len: 15
d_gene: .
j_gene: TRBJ1-3
CDR3aa: CASSQVGHAGNTIYF
CDR3nt: TGCGCCAGCAGCCAAGTCGGACACGCTGGAAACACCATATATTTT

v_gene: TRBV24-1
abundance: .
len: 13
d_gene: .
j_gene: TRBJ2-3
CDR3aa: CATSEDSWDTQYF
CDR3nt: TGTGCCACCAGTGAGGACTCCTGGGATACGCAGTATTTT

v_gene: TRBV27
abundance: .
len: 18
d_gene: .
j_gene: TRBJ1-6
CDR3aa: CASSLNPRQGSYNSPLHF
CDR3nt: TGTGCCAGCAGTTTAAATCCCCGGCAGGGTTCCTATAATTCACCCCTCCACTTT

v_gene: TRBV4-2
abundance: few
len: 16
d_gene: TRBD2
j_gene: TRBJ2-3
CDR3aa: CASSQSRGGDTDTQYF
CDR3nt: TGTGCCAGCAGCCAAAGCCGCGGGGGGGATACAGATACGCAGTATTTT

v_gene: TRBV19
abundance: .
len: 16
d_gene: TRBD1
j_gene: TRBJ1-5
CDR3aa: CASRPGQTAGNQPQHF
CDR3nt: TGTGCCAGTAGACCGGGACAGACCGCGGGTAATCAGCCCCAGCATTTT

v_gene: TRBV27
abundance: .
len: 16
d_gene: TRBD1
j_gene: TRBJ2-6
CDR3aa: CASSVTGGLGANVLTF
CDR3nt: TGTGCCAGCAGTGTCACAGGGGGCCTTGGGGCCAACGTCCTGACTTTC

v_gene: TRBV28
abundance: .
len: 14
d_gene: .
j_gene: TRBJ1-2
CDR3aa: CASSLQGASHGYTF
CDR3nt: TGTGCCAGCAGTTTACAAGGGGCTTCCCATGGCTACACCTTC

v_gene: TRBV28
abundance: .
len: 17
d_gene: TRBD1
j_gene: TRBJ1-6
CDR3aa: CASSLLRGPAPNSPLHF
CDR3nt: TGTGCCAGCAGTTTATTGAGGGGGCCCGCTCCGAATTCACCCCTCCACTTT

v_gene: TRBV6-6
abundance: .
len: 13
d_gene: .
j_gene: TRBJ1-5
CDR3aa: CASIKRGNQPQHF
CDR3nt: TGTGCCAGCATCAAACGGGGGAATCAGCCCCAGCATTTT

v_gene: TRBV18
abundance: .
len: 18
d_gene: TRBD1
j_gene: TRBJ1-3
CDR3aa: CASSPVGLQTGDGNTIYF
CDR3nt: TGTGCCAGCTCACCAGTCGGGCTACAGACAGGGGATGGAAACACCATATATTTT

v_gene: TRBV7-9
abundance: .
len: 18
d_gene: TRBD1
j_gene: TRBJ2-2
CDR3aa: CASSPRLTGTANTGELFF
CDR3nt: TGTGCCAGCAGCCCCCGGTTAACGGGGACAGCGAACACCGGGGAGCTGTTTTTT

v_gene: TRBV15
abundance: .
len: 14
d_gene: .
j_gene: TRBJ1-1
CDR3aa: CATSRPLGGTEAFF
CDR3nt: TGTGCCACCAGTCGACCCTTGGGGGGGACTGAAGCTTTCTTT

v_gene: TRBV7-8
abundance: .
len: 14
d_gene: TRBD2
j_gene: TRBJ2-2
CDR3aa: CASRLAGVVGELFF
CDR3nt: TGTGCCAGCAGACTAGCGGGGGTCGTCGGGGAGCTGTTTTTT

v_gene: TRBV9
abundance: once
len: 16
d_gene: .
j_gene: TRBJ2-3
CDR3aa: CASSVDEGQRWDTQYF
CDR3nt: TGTGCCAGCAGCGTAGACGAGGGCCAACGGTGGGATACGCAGTATTTT

v_gene: TRBV6-2/TRBV6-3
abundance: .
len: 13
d_gene: .
j_gene: TRBJ2-7
CDR3aa: CASSYHGSYEQYF
CDR3nt: TGTGCCAGCAGTTACCACGGGAGCTACGAGCAGTACTTC

v_gene: TRBV10-3
abundance: .
len: 17
d_gene: TRBD1
j_gene: TRBJ2-6
CDR3aa: CAITEGTGGSGANVLTF
CDR3nt: TGTGCCATCACCGAAGGGACAGGGGGCTCTGGGGCCAACGTCCTGACTTTC

v_gene: TRBV3-1/TRBV3-2
abundance: .
len: 18
d_gene: TRBD1
j_gene: TRBJ1-3
CDR3aa: CASSQDRQGAFSGNTIYF
CDR3nt: TGTGCCAGCAGCCAAGATCGGCAGGGGGCCTTCTCTGGAAACACCATATATTTT

v_gene: TRBV7-8
abundance: few
len: 16
d_gene: .
j_gene: TRBJ1-5
CDR3aa: CASSLARAASNQPQHF
CDR3nt: TGTGCCAGCAGCTTAGCCAGGGCAGCAAGCAATCAGCCCCAGCATTTT

v_gene: TRBV24-1
abundance: .
len: 14
d_gene: .
j_gene: TRBJ2-5
CDR3aa: CATATGQGRETQYF
CDR3nt: TGTGCCACCGCGACCGGCCAGGGAAGGGAGACCCAGTACTTC

v_gene: TRBV27
abundance: .
len: 13
d_gene: .
j_gene: TRBJ1-1
CDR3aa: CASSLGLRERAFF
CDR3nt: TGTGCCAGCAGTTTAGGGCTAAGGGAGCGAGCTTTCTTT

v_gene: TRBV15
abundance: .
len: 15
d_gene: .
j_gene: TRBJ2-1
CDR3aa: CATSMSKLRVYEQFF
CDR3nt: TGTGCCACCAGCATGAGTAAACTACGGGTCTATGAGCAGTTCTTC

v_gene: TRBV4-2
abundance: .
len: 15
d_gene: .
j_gene: TRBJ1-5
CDR3aa: CASSQVRVSNQPQHF
CDR3nt: TGTGCCAGCAGCCAAGTCAGGGTATCCAATCAGCCCCAGCATTTT

v_gene: TRBV5-1
abundance: .
len: 16
d_gene: TRBD1
j_gene: TRBJ1-2
CDR3aa: CASSASGGRPNYGYTF
CDR3nt: TGCGCCAGCAGCGCCTCAGGGGGACGGCCTAACTATGGCTACACCTTC

v_gene: TRBV27
abundance: .
len: 13
d_gene: TRBD1
j_gene: TRBJ1-2
CDR3aa: CASSSTGGYGYTF
CDR3nt: TGTGCCAGCAGTTCAACAGGGGGCTATGGCTACACCTTC

v_gene: TRBV2
abundance: few
len: 12
d_gene: .
j_gene: TRBJ2-7
CDR3aa: CASSENSYEQYF
CDR3nt: TGTGCCAGCAGTGAAAACAGCTACGAGCAGTACTTC